This TCR beta chain is drawn from a study of T cell responses to AZD1222 COVID-19 vaccine (dated by TCRdb to about 2021). Notes on the research overall: A total of about 250 trial participants underwent TCR sequencing, of whom 207 had received two doses of AZD1222 and about 26 had received two doses of the MenACWY control vaccine. Trial participants were enrolled into age subgroups of 18-55, 56-69 and 70-plus years, which contained approximately 150, 30 and 60 TCR-sequenced participants, respectively.

Findings and caveats that apply to the study as a whole: In the small 56-69-year group, the increase in depth fell short of significance, most likely because of low power. Only a handful of AZD1222 recipients were SARS-CoV-2 seropositive at baseline, limiting conclusions about previously exposed vaccinees. Reportedly, close to half of the unique spike-specific TCRs recognized epitopes lying outside the regions that are mutated in the B.1.351 and B.1.1.7 variants. A significant rise in spike-specific TCR breadth and depth was observed after two AZD1222 doses relative to day 0 and relative to MenACWY recipients. Participants were mostly white British, with more females than males. The authors suggested clonal diversity may have been underestimated. No day 14 peak-response samples were available, so repertoires were characterized only after the peak T cell response. The vaccine-associated CD4 TCRs covered the entire spike protein, and the dominant responses fell in regions 160-218 and 743-854.

In regard to this clone: Its antigen specificity is not known. The sample holds no much larger clone one base away, and base qualities are not on file.

Inclusive of the bounding cysteine and phenylalanine, the CDR3 is 16 residues long. Only the CDR3 region is kept as DNA, spanning 48 bases read in frame from base 1. Reading the germline V gene gives CDR1 SGHNT and CDR2 YENEEA. Between the V and J ends, shortened by 0 bases and 0 bases respectively, the junction contains 11 bases. Read against the paper, the sample's time point label means: about 28 days (+/-7) after the second vaccine dose. AZD1222 recipients with second doses at about 4 weeks or about 12 weeks were pooled, because spike-specific TCR depth and breadth did not differ between schedules. Vaccinee samples came from UK trials COV001 and COV002, including a single-blind randomized controlled phase 2/3 trial of AZD1222 (ChAdOx1 nCoV-19) in healthy adults. Trial participant PBMC samples were collected at day 0 and day 28 after the second dose for TCRbeta chain sequencing. The CDR3 regions of human TCRbeta chains were analyzed by immunosequencing. In the authors' own workflow: Repertoire TCRs were checked for matches against a reference library of SARS-CoV-2-specific TCRs that had been generated using the MIRA antigen-specificity platform. Breadth was defined as the fraction of unique TCRs that were SARS-CoV-2-associated, and depth was defined as the fraction of total T cells that were SARS-CoV-2-associated. Each spike-specific TCR was assigned to its reactive spike region and to a CD4 or CD8 class using the MIRA data. Log10-transformed breadth and depth values were compared by one-way ANOVA with Sidak's multiple comparisons tests. What TCRdb holds here is the immuneACCESS table cut down to in-frame rearrangements. Part of the clones is not present; checked against another copy, under half of the missing clones reflect an unresolved V gene, and the others are unexplained. Clonal size and the V and J genes are those of that table, whereas D and trimming came from the DNA. The sample includes 90,000 to 120,000 clones, with 70% to 90% observed a single time. The top ten constitute around 4.9% of the sample.

This sample comprised peripheral blood, obtained 28 days after the second AZD1222 dose. The rearranged segments are TRBV11-3 and TRBJ1-2; the best D guess is TRBD1, with 6 bases matching. The clonotype was recovered from an adult who received the AZD1222 COVID-19 vaccine. The CDR3 here reads CASSLDRRQANYGYTF. The bases read TGTGCCAGCAGCTTAGATCGGAGACAGGCTAACTATGGCTACACCTTC.